These 23 T cell receptor beta chains originate from one sample sequenced in a study of shared clonotypes between healthy human individuals. This table comes from immunoSEQ multiplex PCR, and its TCRdb copy is limited to in-frame clones, with some not included. In the table there are approximately 1,000,000 clones, approximately 77% of which are singletons. Sequencing was done on a sample of memory CD4+ T cells from PBMCs. The subset: CD45RA-negative fraction. The receptors here all came from a man between 18 and 29 years old in good health. Some clones in this sample may be carry-over from other donors' samples.

The chain carries TRBV9 and TRBJ2-2, with 9 bases identical to TRBD2. The CDR3 contains 16 residues. V was clipped by 0 bases and J by 4 bases; unmatched bases: 4. Germline loops: CDR1 SGDLS, CDR2 YYNGEE. As DNA, the CDR3 is TGTGCCAGCAGCGTAGTAGCTAGCGGGGCCACCGGGGAGCTGTTTTTT. Amino acids: CASSVVASGATGELFF.

This chain links TRBV29-1 with TRBJ2-1; TRBD2 matches at 13 bases. The V gene end was trimmed by 6 bases and the J gene end by 0 bases; junction bases not matched to a gene: 8. Germline V gene sequence: CDR1 SQVTM, CDR2 ANQGSEA. This CDR3 is built from 17 residues. The CDR3 reads CSVKLAGGGFSYNEQFF. CDR3 nucleotides: TGCAGCGTCAAACTAGCGGGAGGGGGTTTCTCCTACAATGAGCAGTTCTTC.

V gene TRBV7-2 combines with J gene TRBJ1-4; D uncertain. Trimming removed 3 bases from V and 6 bases from J, with 14 bases in between. In germline, CDR1 is SGHTA, CDR2 FQGNSA. This CDR3 comprises 15 residues. Written as DNA, the CDR3 is TGTGCCAGCAGCTTGGGTGCCAGGAGGGATGAAAAACTGTTTTTT. The encoded protein is CASSLGARRDEKLFF.

The chain is built from TRBV11-1 and TRBJ1-3; D possibly corresponds to TRBD1 (5 bases). The V end was cut by 5 bases, the J end by 4 bases, with 12 bases between. Germline lookup yields CDR1 SGHAT and CDR2 FQDESV (reference sequence). The CDR3 is 14 amino acids. Here the CDR3 reads CASSNRDGGNTIYF. The CDR3 DNA is TGTGCCAGCAGCAACCGGGACGGAGGAAACACCATATATTTT.

The rearrangement links TRBV5-4 to TRBJ2-1, with D tentatively TRBD1 (7 bases). This CDR3 is 16 amino acids long. The germline V gene has CDR1 SGHNT and CDR2 YYREEE (reference sequence). V was clipped by 3 bases and J by 7 bases, with 20 bases between them. This CDR3 is CASSSGGQGRYNEQFF. Here the CDR3 DNA reads TGTGCCAGCAGCTCAGGGGGGCAGGGGAGGTATAATGAGCAGTTCTTC.

This rearrangement joins TRBV12-5 to TRBJ2-3; 8 bases fit TRBD2. Germline V gene sequence: CDR1 LGHNT, CDR2 FRNRAP. This CDR3 spans 16 amino acids. V shed 1 base, J shed 3 bases, and the junction held 6 bases outside the gene matches. CDR3: CASGLGRLAMTDTQYF. DNA for the CDR3: TGTGCTAGTGGTTTGGGACGACTAGCGATGACAGATACGCAGTATTTT. The full variable domain, rest sourced from reference TRBV12-5 and TRBJ2-3, is DARVTQTPRHKVTEMGQEVTMRCQPILGHNTVFWYRQTMMQGLELLAYFRNRAPLDDSGMPKDRFSAEMPDATLATLKIQPSEPRDSAVYFCASGLGRLAMTDTQYFGPGTRLTVL.

The chain uses TRBV6-5 and TRBJ2-2, with 7 bases aligning to TRBD1. The CDR3 contains 14 residues. The germline gives CDR1 MNHEY, CDR2 SVGAGI. The V gene end was trimmed by 11 bases and the J gene end by 3 bases; junction bases not matched to a gene: 9. CDR3 DNA sequence: TGTGCCGCGCAGGGACAGCCTTACACCGGGGAGCTGTTTTTT. The encoded protein is CAAQGQPYTGELFF.

The rearrangement uses TRBV4-2 and TRBJ2-1, with D possibly matching TRBD1 (6 bases). The ends were cut back, 4 bases at V and 5 bases at J, with 9 bases in the middle. Germline V gene data show CDR1 as LGHNA and CDR2 as YNFKEQ. The CDR3 loop spans 13 amino acids. The CDR3 nucleotides are TGTGCCAGCAGCCGCGAGGGGGACAATGAGCAGTTCTTC. As protein: CASSREGDNEQFF.

The gene calls are TRBV10-3 and TRBJ1-1; 7 bases align to TRBD1. CDR1 ENHRY and CDR2 SYGVKD come from the germline V gene. V shed 5 bases and J 0 bases; nucleotides not matched to a gene: 12. The CDR3 is 17 residues long. Here the CDR3 reads CAISLAGGNKMNTEAFF. CDR3 DNA sequence: TGTGCCATCAGTCTGGCAGGGGGAAACAAAATGAACACTGAAGCTTTCTTT.

The J gene is TRBJ1-2, the V gene TRBV19, with D tentatively TRBD1 (5 bases). The CDR3 sequence is 13 residues long. Germline V lookup: CDR1 LNHDA, CDR2 SQIVND (reference sequence). Trimming shortened V by 3 bases and J by 5 bases, and 10 bases separated the two germline ends. In nucleotides, the CDR3 is TGTGCCAGTAGTATGGGGCGTCGGTATGGCTACACCTTC. This translates into CASSMGRRYGYTF.

This clone was counted at least ten times. This chain links TRBV30 with TRBJ2-6; D ambiguous. There are 19 residues in the CDR3. V was pared by 5 bases and J by 2 bases, with 25 bases between. In germline, CDR1 is GTSNPN, CDR2 SVGIG (reference sequence). The CDR3 is CAWAEEGEALWAGANVLTF. Here the CDR3 DNA reads TGTGCCTGGGCAGAAGAAGGAGAAGCCCTCTGGGCTGGGGCCAACGTCCTGACTTTC.

The CDR3 region has the DNA TGCGCCAGCAGAGAACAGGGGGCTAATGAAAAACTGTTTTTT. Translated: CASREQGANEKLFF. The rearrangement links TRBV5-1 to TRBJ1-4, with 8 bases matching TRBD1. Germline values: CDR1 SGHRS, CDR2 YFSETQ. This CDR3 spans 14 amino acids. J gave up 3 bases and V 5 bases, and 3 bases lay outside the gene matches.

J is TRBJ1-2 and V is TRBV4-2, with a weak D call TRBD1 (6 bases). Trimming shortened V by 1 base and J by 8 bases, and 14 bases separated the two germline ends. Germline V gene sequence: CDR1 LGHNA, CDR2 YNFKEQ. This CDR3 spans 14 amino acids. The CDR3 DNA is TGTGCCAGCAGCCAAGGAGGGGGAGAGGGCGGCTACACCTTC. It codes for CASSQGGGEGGYTF.

The genes are TRBV5-4 and TRBJ2-1, with D possibly TRBD1 on 5 matching bases. This CDR3 has 15 amino acids. CDR1 is SGHNT and CDR2 is YYREEE in the germline V gene (reference sequence). V was clipped by 4 bases and J by 0 bases, with 11 bases between them. The CDR3 protein is CASSTQGNSYNEQFF. The DNA of the CDR3 is TGTGCCAGCAGCACCCAGGGTAACTCCTACAATGAGCAGTTCTTC.

The chain recombines TRBV7-2 with TRBJ1-3; the D gene is possibly TRBD1 (5 bases). The CDR3 consists of 17 residues. From germline, CDR1 is SGHTA and CDR2 FQGNSA. V gave up 1 base and J gave up 4 bases, with 17 bases separating them. In nucleotides, the CDR3 is TGTGCCAGCAGCTTAGTCGCAGGGACCCTCGAAGGAAACACCATATATTTT. Amino acid sequence: CASSLVAGTLEGNTIYF. The full variable domain, rest sourced from reference TRBV7-2 and TRBJ1-3, is GAGVSQSPSNKVTEKGKDVELRCDPISGHTALYWYRQSLGQGLEFLIYFQGNSAPDKSGLPSDRFSAERTGGSVSTLTIQRTQQEDSAVYLCASSLVAGTLEGNTIYFGEGSWLTVV.

The rearrangement links TRBV11-3 to TRBJ1-1; D call uncertain. Trimming removed 1 base at V and 4 bases at J, with 13 bases between. The CDR3 is 15 amino acids. Germline V gives CDR1 SGHNT, CDR2 YENEEA. The CDR3 reads CASSLGGSDGTEAFF. DNA of the CDR3: TGTGCCAGCAGCTTAGGAGGGTCGGATGGCACTGAAGCTTTCTTT.

V gene TRBV27 combines with J gene TRBJ2-1, with D perhaps matching TRBD1 or TRBD2 (7 bases each). The V gene lost 1 base and the J gene lost 9 bases, with 25 bases spanning the gap. Germline loops: CDR1 MNHEY, CDR2 SMNVEV (reference sequence). CDR3 length: 18 residues. The CDR3, as DNA: TGTGCCAGCAGTTTATTTTTATTTGGGGGTCAGGGGGAGGGTGAGCAGTTCTTC. Translating it yields CASSLFLFGGQGEGEQFF.

V and J are TRBV11-3 and TRBJ1-5; D is undetermined. V lost 9 bases to trimming and J lost 5 bases, with 17 bases between them. This CDR3 is 14 amino acids long. The germline V gene encodes CDR1 SGHNT and CDR2 YENEEA. The CDR3 region is CARGRRELDQPQHF. CDR3 in DNA: TGTGCCAGAGGACGGCGGGAGCTAGATCAGCCCCAGCATTTT.

The chain couples TRBV30 to TRBJ1-2; D may be TRBD1 (5 bases). In germline, CDR1 is GTSNPN, CDR2 SVGIG (reference sequence). The CDR3 has 16 residues. Trimming shortened V by 4 bases and J by 4 bases, and 22 bases separated the two germline ends. The CDR3 reads CAWIYRGQAESYGYTF. CDR3 coding DNA: TGTGCCTGGATCTATCGGGGCCAAGCCGAAAGCTATGGCTACACCTTC.

The chain is built from TRBV11-2 and TRBJ2-7; weak D call: TRBD2 (5 bases). Per germline, CDR1 SGHAT and CDR2 FQNNGV. The CDR3 runs to 11 residues. The V and J ends lost 8 bases and 4 bases respectively, with 9 bases between them. Written as DNA, the CDR3 is TGTGCCAGCGGGGAGCTTTACGAGCAGTACTTC. It encodes CASGELYEQYF.

The chain carries TRBV5-1 and TRBJ1-5; D is undetermined. The V gene lost 4 bases and the J gene lost 4 bases, with 9 bases spanning the gap. Germline V CDR1 and CDR2: SGHRS, YFSETQ. The CDR3 contains 13 residues. CDR3 amino acids: CASSPDGNQPQHF. Written as DNA, the CDR3 is TGCGCCAGCAGCCCCGACGGGAATCAGCCCCAGCATTTT.

This chain links TRBV2 with TRBJ2-1, with D possibly matching TRBD1 (6 bases). The germline V gene encodes CDR1 SNHLY and CDR2 FYNNEI. Trimming pared 7 bases from V and 4 bases from J, leaving 11 bases between. The CDR3 is 13 amino acids. The CDR3 here is CASKGTNYNEQFF. The CDR3 DNA is TGTGCCAGCAAGGGGACAAATTACAATGAGCAGTTCTTC. Full variable domain (missing parts from reference TRBV2 and TRBJ2-1): EPEVTQTPSHQVTQMGQEVILRCVPISNHLYFYWYRQILGQKVEFLVSFYNNEISEKSEIFDDQFSVERPDGSNFTLKIRSTKLEDSAMYFCASKGTNYNEQFFGPGTRLTVL.

This rearrangement joins TRBV7-2 to TRBJ2-1, with TRBD2 matching over 7 bases. The germline V gene encodes CDR1 SGHTA and CDR2 FQGNSA. The V gene end was trimmed by 5 bases and the J gene end by 10 bases; junction bases not matched to a gene: 8. This CDR3 region has 13 residues. The CDR3, as DNA: TGTGCCAGCAGCCCTGAAGCGGGACCGGAGCAGTTCTTC. Its translation: CASSPEAGPEQFF. Full variable domain (remainder filled in from reference TRBV7-2 and TRBJ2-1): GAGVSQSPSNKVTEKGKDVELRCDPISGHTALYWYRQSLGQGLEFLIYFQGNSAPDKSGLPSDRFSAERTGGSVSTLTIQRTQQEDSAVYLCASSPEAGPEQFFGPGTRLTVL.